This T cell receptor (beta chain) is from a study of T cells in Graves' hyperthyroidism and ophthalmopathy. Amplification yielded TCR beta CDR3 regions, with RNA transcripts as the source. HTBI primers were the set used in a first-round RT-PCR of the TCR CDR3. TCRdb independently ran MiXCR on the multiplex PCR reads; one entry per CDR3 protein. This sample yields a few hundred thousand distinct CDR3 sequences, of which around 43% are seen a single time; 44% belongs to the top ten. This TCR derives from an adult woman with Graves' disease, either hyperthyroidism or ophthalmopathy (not recorded which). Material: peripheral blood or thyroid tissue (not recorded which).

CDR3 amino acids: CASPQTGVNTEAFF. In nucleotides, the CDR3 is TGTGCCAGCCCCCAGACAGGGGTGAACACTGAAGCTTTCTTT. This chain links TRBV11-2 with TRBJ1-1, with 8 bases that match TRBD1. V lost 8 bases, J lost 0 bases, and 5 bases stayed unmatched. This CDR3 region has 14 residues. The V gene's germline CDR1 is SGHAT and CDR2 FQNNGV. Supplemented by reference TRBV11-2 and TRBJ1-1, the full variable domain reads EAGVAQSPRYKIIEKRQSVAFWCNPISGHATLYWYQQILGQGPKLLIQFQNNGVVDDSQLPKDRFSAERLKGVDSTLKIQPAKLEDSAVYLCASPQTGVNTEAFFGQGTRLTVV.